This T cell receptor beta chain was identified in a study of T cells in narcolepsy. Trimming cost V 2 bases and J 2 bases, with 11 bases left between them. CDR3 length equals 15 residues. Germline values: CDR1 SGDLS, CDR2 YYNGEE. Assay: immunoSEQ multiplex PCR; the TCRdb copy retains only in-frame clones and omits some. The sample yields tens of thousands of clones, more than 80% seen once. The chain joins TRBV9 to TRBJ2-4; D call uncertain. The clonotype was recovered from a human donor with narcolepsy. The specimen was CD45RA- memory CD4+ T cells from PBMCs. The CDR3 region has the DNA TGTGCCAGCAGCGTTGGCAGCCAGACCAAAAACATTCAGTACTTC. This codes for CASSVGSQTKNIQYF.